This entry describes one TCR beta chain. Methods used by the authors: Estimation of nucleated cell counts was performed using reference gene primer amplification. Here immunoSEQ multiplex PCR was the method, and the copy in TCRdb shows in-frame clones only, minus some. V and J calls and clone size come straight from that table; D and trimming were deduced from the DNA. The repertoire holds around 190,000 clones, 75% to 90% seen once, with around 8% in the top ten. Enrolment of Seattle patients took place during active infection, and they were followed longitudinally. This record belongs to a study of blood T cell repertoires in COVID-19. Across the whole study: Collection of acute and convalescent COVID-19 samples took place in the United States, Italy and Spain. In each case, the material was cDNA or gDNA derived from T cells, B-cell-depleted T cells, or PBMCs.

The CDR3 loop spans 17 amino acids. Trimming took 3 bases from V and 7 from J, leaving 21 bases between them. Germline values: CDR1 KGHDR, CDR2 SFDVKD. Sequenced input: peripheral blood. The rearrangement uses TRBV24-1 and TRBJ2-1, with D perhaps matching TRBD2 (6 bases). The receptor was isolated from a woman aged 70-85 years with COVID-19, enrolled during active disease. CDR3 in amino acids: CATSDPLIGGKRNEQFF. The CDR3, as DNA: TGTGCCACCAGTGATCCGTTAATTGGAGGGAAAAGGAATGAGCAGTTCTTC.